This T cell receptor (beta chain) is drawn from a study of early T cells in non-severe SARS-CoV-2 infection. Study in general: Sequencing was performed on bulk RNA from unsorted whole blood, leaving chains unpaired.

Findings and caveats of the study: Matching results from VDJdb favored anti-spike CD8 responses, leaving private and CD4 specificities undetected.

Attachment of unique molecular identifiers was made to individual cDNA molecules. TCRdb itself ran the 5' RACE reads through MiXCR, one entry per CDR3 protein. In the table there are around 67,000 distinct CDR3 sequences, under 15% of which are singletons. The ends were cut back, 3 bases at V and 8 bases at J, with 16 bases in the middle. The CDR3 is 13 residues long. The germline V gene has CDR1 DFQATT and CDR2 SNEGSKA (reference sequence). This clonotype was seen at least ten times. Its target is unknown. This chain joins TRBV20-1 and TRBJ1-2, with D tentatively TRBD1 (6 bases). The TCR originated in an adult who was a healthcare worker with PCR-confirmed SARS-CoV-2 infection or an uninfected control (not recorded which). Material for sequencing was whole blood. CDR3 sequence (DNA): TGCAGTGCTAGCGGGGGCCAGCCTTGGGGCTACACCTTC. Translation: CSASGGQPWGYTF.